The rows below give T cell receptor beta chains drawn from one sample of a study of T cells expressing NK-cell markers. For each CDR3 protein, TCRdb gives one entry from its re-call of the 5' RACE reads, without DNA. The sample has about 540,000 distinct CDR3 sequences. Sequencing input: blood T cells: a sorted CD56 or NKG2C T cell subset, CD4+ or CD8+ T cells, or bulk PBMC T cells (not recorded which). These receptor sequences come from a man between 18 and 29 years old in good health. CDR3s include the opening cysteine and the closing phenylalanine or tryptophan.

j_call cdr3_length v_call cdr3_aa
TRBJ2-3 15 TRBV11-1 CASSLSGRGADTQYF
TRBJ2-1 16 TRBV28 CASRTSGLAGGVEQFF
TRBJ2-1 16 TRBV7-6 CASSLARARGYNEQFF
TRBJ1-5 18 TRBV14 CASSQAGGAPEDGQPQHF
TRBJ2-1 17 TRBV27 CASSLAGTGGKYNEQFF
TRBJ2-3 15 TRBV12-3/TRBV12-4 CASAIGGLSTDTQYF
TRBJ2-2 15 TRBV11-2 CASSHSGGNTGELFF
TRBJ2-5 14 TRBV20-1 CSARKQSGRETQYF
TRBJ2-5 13 TRBV30 CAWSFVARETQYF
TRBJ2-2 15 TRBV25-1 CASTRDSLFTGELFF
TRBJ1-1 14 TRBV20-1 CSARGPAGDTEAFF
TRBJ2-2 15 TRBV7-8 CASSGTTRNTGELFF
TRBJ2-7 15 TRBV20-1 CSARDLGTSTYEQYF
TRBJ2-5 12 TRBV30 CAWSLTSETQYF